Listed below are T cell receptor beta chains from one sample, sequenced in a study of T-cell reconstitution after alpha-beta-depleted transplantation in children. Via MiXCR, TCRdb re-called the PCR reads, giving one row per CDR3 protein. Altogether hundreds of thousands of distinct CDR3 sequences are present, approximately 13% being singletons, with the ten largest covering roughly 5.4%. Sequencing was performed on PBMCs from the stem cell graft donor, taken from the stem cell graft. These receptors all stem from a human donor who donated a stem cell graft to a child with combined immunodeficiency. Both conserved end residues are part of each CDR3. D genes are given only for firm matches. A clone size is listed for some rows: how often the clone was seen (once, few, many), or a class if it is expanded.

V	J	size	D	CDR3	DNA
TRBV11-2	TRBJ2-5	.	TRBD2	CASSRSGGVQETQYF	TGTGCCAGCAGCCGAAGCGGGGGGGTCCAAGAGACCCAGTACTTC
TRBV24-1	TRBJ2-1	.	TRBD2	CATSDLRGSSYNERFF	TGTGCCACCAGTGATTTACGCGGGAGCTCCTACAATGAGCGGTTCTTC
TRBV29-1	TRBJ2-3	few	.	CSVDSSSDTQYF	TGCAGCGTTGATTCGTCGTCCGATACGCAGTATTTT
TRBV7-2	TRBJ1-5	few	.	CWGGLNQPQHF	TGTTGGGGCGGACTCAATCAGCCCCAGCATTTT
TRBV5-6	TRBJ2-5	few	TRBD2	CASSLAGRAETQYF	TGTGCCAGCAGCTTGGCCGGGAGGGCTGAGACCCAGTACTTC
TRBV7-2	TRBJ1-2	many	TRBD1	CASSTQGTGYYGYTF	TGTGCCAGCAGCACTCAAGGGACAGGCTACTATGGCTACACCTTC
TRBV9	TRBJ2-5	few	.	CASSKGTAQYF	TGTGCCAGCAGCAAGGGAACAGCGCAGTACTTC
TRBV6-6	TRBJ2-4	many	.	CASSLGTAMRNIQYF	TGTGCCAGCAGCCTTGGGACCGCGATGAGGAACATTCAGTACTTC
TRBV2	TRBJ1-1	many	.	CASSVLNTEAFF	TGTGCCAGCAGTGTTTTGAACACTGAAGCTTTCTTT
TRBV11-3	TRBJ2-1	.	.	CASSLVGGTHNEQFF	TGTGCCAGCAGCTTAGTTGGGGGGACCCACAATGAGCAGTTCTTC
TRBV29-1	TRBJ2-3	few	.	CSVLGLSTDTQYF	TGCAGCGTACTCGGACTTTCCACAGATACGCAGTATTTT
TRBV20-1	TRBJ2-7	.	.	CSAREASVHSYEQYF	TGCAGTGCTAGGGAAGCGTCAGTCCATTCCTACGAGCAGTACTTC
TRBV20-1	TRBJ2-4	few	TRBD2	CSARGEAGGGAKNIQYF	TGCAGTGCTAGAGGAGAGGCGGGGGGAGGGGCCAAAAACATTCAGTACTTC
TRBV7-3	TRBJ1-2	few	TRBD1	CASSSDRGQGYTF	TGTGCCAGCAGCTCCGACAGGGGGCAAGGCTACACCTTC
TRBV29-1	TRBJ2-1	.	TRBD1	CSFRDRDYNEQFF	TGCAGCTTCCGGGACAGGGACTACAATGAGCAGTTCTTC
TRBV20-1	TRBJ2-2	few	.	CSARDEIASGNTGELFF	TGCAGTGCTAGAGATGAGATTGCGTCAGGGAACACCGGGGAGCTGTTTTTT
TRBV5-6	TRBJ2-7	many	.	CASSFGNMYEQYF	TGTGCCAGCAGCTTTGGCAATATGTACGAGCAGTACTTC
TRBV5-1	TRBJ2-1	many	TRBD1	CASTGTGSYNEQFF	TGCGCCAGCACCGGGACAGGCTCCTACAATGAGCAGTTCTTC
TRBV18	TRBJ2-5	.	.	CASSRGPQETQYF	TGTGCCAGCTCACGAGGGCCTCAAGAGACCCAGTACTTC
TRBV12-3/TRBV12-4	TRBJ1-6	many	.	CASSPPGNSPLHF	TGTGCCAGCAGTCCACCGGGGAATTCACCCCTCCACTTT
TRBV7-9	TRBJ2-7	few	.	CASSFYTRGSYEQYF	TGTGCCAGCAGCTTTTATACTAGGGGTTCCTACGAGCAGTACTTC
TRBV12-3/TRBV12-4	TRBJ2-5	.	.	CASSHGLKQGETQYF	TGTGCCAGCAGTCACGGACTAAAACAGGGGGAGACCCAGTACTTC